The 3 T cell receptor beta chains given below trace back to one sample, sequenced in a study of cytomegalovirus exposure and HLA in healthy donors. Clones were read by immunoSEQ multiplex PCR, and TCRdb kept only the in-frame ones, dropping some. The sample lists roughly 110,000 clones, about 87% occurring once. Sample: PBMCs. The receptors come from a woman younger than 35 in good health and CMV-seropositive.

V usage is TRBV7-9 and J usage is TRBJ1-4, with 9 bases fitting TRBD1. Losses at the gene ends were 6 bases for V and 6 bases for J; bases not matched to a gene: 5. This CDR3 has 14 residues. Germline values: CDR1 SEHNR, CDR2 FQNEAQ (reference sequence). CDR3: CASSHRDRDEKLFF. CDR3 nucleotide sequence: TGTGCCAGCAGTCACCGGGACAGGGATGAAAAACTGTTTTTT.

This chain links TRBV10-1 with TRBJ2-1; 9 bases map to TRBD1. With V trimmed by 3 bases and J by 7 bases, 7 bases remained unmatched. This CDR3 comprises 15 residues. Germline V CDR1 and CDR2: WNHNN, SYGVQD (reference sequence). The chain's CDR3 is CASSDWGQGSNEQFF. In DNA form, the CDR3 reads TGCGCCAGCAGTGATTGGGGACAGGGATCGAATGAGCAGTTCTTC.

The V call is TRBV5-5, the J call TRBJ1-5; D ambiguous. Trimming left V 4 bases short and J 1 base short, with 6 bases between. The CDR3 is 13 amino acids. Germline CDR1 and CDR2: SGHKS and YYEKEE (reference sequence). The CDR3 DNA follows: TGTGCCAGCAGCCCCAGGAGCAATCAGCCCCAGCATTTT. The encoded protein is CASSPRSNQPQHF.